This entry lists 20 T cell receptor beta chains sequenced from one sample in a study of T-cell reconstitution after alpha-beta-depleted transplantation in children. The TCRbeta library incorporated unique molecular identifiers. One entry per CDR3 protein, called by TCRdb with MiXCR from the PCR reads. The profile shows more than 85,000 distinct CDR3 sequences, about 9.4% of them singletons. This material consisted of PBMCs from the stem cell graft donor, taken from the stem cell graft. These receptors were taken from a human donor who donated a stem cell graft to a child with acute lymphoblastic leukemia.

In this sample, this clonotype turned up many times. This rearrangement joins TRBV6-6 to TRBJ2-3, with unresolved D. Germline loops: CDR1 MNHNY, CDR2 SVGAGI (reference sequence). The CDR3 covers 12 residues. V was pared by 2 bases and J by 6 bases, with 6 bases between. As DNA, the CDR3 is TGTGCCAGCAGTTACGGTCCCGATACGCAGTATTTT. Amino acids: CASSYGPDTQYF.

Many counts were recorded for this clonotype. V usage is TRBV7-2 and J usage is TRBJ2-1; D is tentatively TRBD1 or TRBD2 (5 bases each). In germline, CDR1 is SGHTA, CDR2 FQGNSA. V gave up 1 base and J gave up 4 bases, with 17 bases separating them. The CDR3 is made up of 17 amino acids. The CDR3 DNA is TGTGCCAGCAGCTTAGTGCTAGCTGGGGGTTCTTACAATGAGCAGTTCTTC. It translates to CASSLVLAGGSYNEQFF.

This clonotype showed up many times. The rearrangement joins TRBV5-1 to TRBJ2-5; TRBD1 matches at 7 bases. V was pared by 4 bases and J by 5 bases, with 5 bases of the junction left unmatched. This CDR3 comprises 13 residues. CDR1 is SGHRS, CDR2 YFSETQ, per germline. The CDR3 here is CASSLGTEETQYF. Written as DNA, the CDR3 is TGCGCCAGCAGCCTAGGGACAGAGGAGACCCAGTACTTC.

In its sample, this clonotype was seen many times. This rearrangement joins TRBV12-3 or TRBV12-4 to TRBJ1-2, with 10 positions matching TRBD1. The CDR3 sequence is 16 residues long. V shed 6 bases and J 2 bases; nucleotides not matched to a gene: 9. CDR3 protein: CASSPSRTGGNYGYTF. The CDR3 DNA is TGTGCCAGCAGCCCTTCCCGGACAGGGGGGAACTATGGCTACACCTTC.

This clonotype was recorded at least ten times. The chain combines TRBV4-3 with TRBJ2-3, with TRBD2 identical over 9 bases. Germline values: CDR1 LGHNA, CDR2 YSLEER. This CDR3 comprises 18 residues. V was clipped by 4 bases and J by 0 bases; unmatched bases: 11. The CDR3 DNA reads as TGCGCCAGCAGCCTCAATCGGGCGGGAGGGGGAAGCACAGATACGCAGTATTTT. It specifies CASSLNRAGGGSTDTQYF.

At least ten counts were recorded for this clonotype. The chain uses TRBV27 and TRBJ2-7, with D possibly being TRBD1 or TRBD2 (5 bases each). The germline V and J ends were trimmed by 2 bases and 5 bases, with 7 bases remaining between them. Germline V CDR1 and CDR2: MNHEY, SMNVEV (reference sequence). The CDR3 is 12 residues long. CDR3 DNA: TGTGCCAGCAGTTTAGGGGGACACGAGCAGTACTTC. Its translation is CASSLGGHEQYF.

The V and J genes are TRBV7-9 and TRBJ2-1; 7 bases align to TRBD1. CDR1 and CDR2 (germline): SEHNR, FQNEAQ (reference sequence). V was clipped by 4 bases and J by 15 bases; unmatched bases: 15. CDR3 length: 14 amino acids. The CDR3 here is CASSSDWDRQRGFF. CDR3 sequence (DNA): TGTGCCAGCAGCTCGGACTGGGACAGACAACGCGGGTTCTTC.

This chain connects TRBV4-2 to TRBJ1-2; 10 bases are a match to TRBD1. The germline V gene encodes CDR1 LGHNA and CDR2 YNFKEQ. The V gene end was trimmed by 6 bases and the J gene end by 2 bases; junction bases not matched to a gene: 6. The CDR3 contains 15 residues. The CDR3 sequence: CASRPGTGDNYGYTF. The CDR3 bases are TGTGCCAGCAGACCGGGGACAGGGGACAACTATGGCTACACCTTC.

This clonotype occurred many times. The chain uses TRBV12-3 or TRBV12-4 and TRBJ1-6; TRBD1 matches 8 bases. The junction had 13 bases not matched to a gene; V was cut back by 4 bases and J by 11 bases. CDR3 length: 16 residues. This CDR3 is CASSSTGQATSPPLHF. The CDR3 coding sequence is TGTGCCAGCAGTTCCACGGGACAGGCCACCTCACCACCCCTCCACTTT.

This clonotype was observed many times. This chain links TRBV7-2 with TRBJ1-2, with a weak D call TRBD1 (5 bases). In germline, CDR1 is SGHTA, CDR2 FQGNSA. V was clipped by 3 bases and J by 6 bases, with 11 bases between them. The CDR3 has 13 residues. The CDR3 region is CASSLQGSNGYTF. The CDR3, as DNA: TGTGCCAGCAGCTTGCAGGGAAGCAATGGCTACACCTTC.

The rearrangement joins TRBV19 to TRBJ2-1; D is perhaps TRBD2 (6 bases). Germline CDR1 reads LNHDA; CDR2 reads SQIVND (reference sequence). Deletions cut 5 bases from V and 5 bases from J, with 16 bases between. The CDR3 runs to 15 residues. The CDR3 nucleotides are TGTGCCAGTAGTTCGCCGGGACTTCCAAACAATGAGCAGTTCTTC. Residues: CASSSPGLPNNEQFF.

In this sample, this clonotype turned up many times. V is TRBV5-1 and J is TRBJ2-3; the match to TRBD2 covers 9 bases. CDR1 is SGHRS, CDR2 YFSETQ, per germline. The CDR3 is 15 amino acids. With 0 bases clipped from V and 5 bases from J, the junction kept 4 bases outside the gene matches. This CDR3 is CASSLVAGEGDTQYF. Written as DNA, the CDR3 is TGCGCCAGCAGCTTGGTAGCGGGGGAGGGAGATACGCAGTATTTT. The full variable domain, rest sourced from reference TRBV5-1 and TRBJ2-3, is KAGVTQTPRYLIKTRGQQVTLSCSPISGHRSVSWYQQTPGQGLQFLFEYFSETQRNKGNFPGRFSGRQFSNSRSEMNVSTLELGDSALYLCASSLVAGEGDTQYFGPGTRLTVL.

In its sample, this clonotype was seen many times. J is TRBJ1-5 and V is TRBV27; 7 nucleotides align to TRBD1. Germline assignment: CDR1 MNHEY and CDR2 SMNVEV (reference sequence). Trimming removed 2 bases from V and 2 bases from J; junction bases left unmatched: 3. This CDR3 has 15 residues. CDR3 residues: CASSLQGVGNQPQHF. The CDR3 bases are TGTGCCAGCAGTTTACAGGGGGTTGGCAATCAGCCCCAGCATTTT.

This clonotype was picked up many times. The chain is built from TRBV6-1 and TRBJ2-3, with TRBD1 identical over 7 bases. V lost 6 bases, J lost 10 bases, and 10 bases stayed unmatched. CDR1 and CDR2 (germline): MNHNS, SASEGT. The CDR3 is 13 amino acids. The CDR3 DNA reads TGTGCCAGCAGATTGAGCCGGGGACAGCCGCAGTATTTT. Its translation: CASRLSRGQPQYF.

In its sample, this clonotype was seen many times. The chain carries TRBV7-2 and TRBJ2-6; D is unclear. The ends were cut back, 1 base at V and 1 base at J, with 5 bases in the middle. CDR3 length: 15 residues. Germline CDR1 is SGHTA and CDR2 is FQGNSA. The CDR3 sequence is CASSLGLSGANVLTF. The CDR3 DNA follows: TGTGCCAGCAGCTTAGGACTTTCTGGGGCCAACGTCCTGACTTTC.

In this sample, this clonotype turned up many times. The V call is TRBV29-1, the J call TRBJ1-1, with 8 bases fitting TRBD1. Trimming took 2 bases from V and 4 from J; bases not matched to a gene: 6. Germline V gene data show CDR1 as SQVTM and CDR2 as ANQGSEA. The CDR3 covers 14 residues. As DNA, the CDR3 is TGCAGCGTTGAAAGGGGACAGGTAGGCACTGAAGCTTTCTTT. It is translated as CSVERGQVGTEAFF.

This clonotype was observed many times. This sequence joins TRBV20-1 and TRBJ1-6; D gene uncertain. V was shortened by 2 bases and J by 7 bases, with 12 bases between the two germline ends. The CDR3 has 14 residues. The germline gives CDR1 DFQATT, CDR2 SNEGSKA (reference sequence). As DNA, the CDR3 is TGCAGTGCTAGATTGGAGGCCTTCAATTCACCCCTCCACTTT. Encoded protein: CSARLEAFNSPLHF.

This clonotype has a count of ten or more. CDR3 loop: CSALLQGVQGYTF. The CDR3 DNA sequence: TGCAGTGCCCTACTACAGGGGGTTCAGGGCTACACCTTC. The rearrangement uses TRBV20-1 and TRBJ1-2; 8 bases agree with TRBD1. The CDR3 consists of 13 residues. The germline CDR1 and CDR2 sequences are DFQATT and SNEGSKA (reference sequence). Unmatched junction bases numbered 11, after V lost 6 bases and J lost 8 bases.

This clonotype came up many times. The chain employs TRBV9 and TRBJ1-2, with TRBD1 matching 10 bases. The CDR3 contains 17 residues. V gave up 6 bases and J gave up 0 bases; unmatched junction bases: 11. Germline-derived CDR1 and CDR2 are SGDLS and YYNGEE. The CDR3 region is CASTPLGQGKSNYGYTF. CDR3 sequence (DNA): TGTGCCAGCACCCCCCTGGGACAGGGGAAATCTAACTATGGCTACACCTTC. Looking up the rest from reference TRBV9 and TRBJ1-2 gives the full variable domain: DSGVTQTPKHLITATGQRVTLRCSPRSGDLSVYWYQQSLDQGLQFLIQYYNGEERAKGNILERFSAQQFPDLHSELNLSSLELGDSALYFCASTPLGQGKSNYGYTFGSGTRLTVV.

On this clonotype: This may stem from a read error, because a much larger clone lies one nucleotide away. This chain uses TRBV4-2 with TRBJ2-1; D might be TRBD1 or TRBD2, each matching 5 bases. The CDR3 runs to 15 residues. Germline CDR1 and CDR2: LGHNA and YNFKEQ. The CDR3 DNA is TGTGCCAGCAGCCTTCAACTAGGGTGGGGCAATGTGCAGTTCTTC. It translates to CASSLQLGWGNVQFF.